Listed below are T cell receptor beta chains from one sample, sequenced in a study of blood T cell repertoires in acute mononucleosis. Sequencing was performed with immunoSEQ multiplex PCR; in TCRdb, only in-frame clones are kept and a portion is missing. The sample carries about 2,200 clones, 25% to 35% recorded once. Sequences were derived from EBV YVL epitope tetramer+ CD8+ T cells sorted from PBMCs, sampled during acute infectious mononucleosis. The receptors come from a woman under 30 with infectious mononucleosis caused by EBV. Each CDR3 is given with its conserved first and last residue. Fields, in order: CDR3 DNA, CDR3 protein, D gene, V gene, clone size, J gene. A D gene is named only where the DNA matches it firmly. Some rows have no size entry. The others give once, few or many, or a class for an expanded clone.

cdr3_nt: TGTGCCAGCAGTTACGTCGGAGTTGGCTACACCTTC
cdr3_aa: CASSYVGVGYTF
d_call: -
v_call: TRBV28
clone_size: -
j_call: TRBJ1-2

cdr3_nt: TGCAGCGTAGGAGGGAAACCACAACCTCTCCCACACCCAAAACTCTCCCACAATGAGCAGTTCTTC
cdr3_aa: CSVGGKPQPLPHPKLSHNEQFF
d_call: -
v_call: TRBV29-1
clone_size: once
j_call: TRBJ2-1

cdr3_nt: TGTGCCAGCAGCTTAGTCCTAGCGGGAGTTCACGAGCAGTACTTC
cdr3_aa: CASSLVLAGVHEQYF
d_call: TRBD2
v_call: TRBV11-2
clone_size: few
j_call: TRBJ2-7

cdr3_nt: TGTGCCACCAGGATCCAGGGAAACACCGGGGAGCTGTTTTTT
cdr3_aa: CATRIQGNTGELFF
d_call: -
v_call: TRBV15
clone_size: medium-sized
j_call: TRBJ2-2

cdr3_nt: TGTGCCAGTTCTTCAATGACAGCTAGCTTCACAGATACGCAGTATTTT
cdr3_aa: CASSSMTASFTDTQYF
d_call: -
v_call: TRBV27
clone_size: -
j_call: TRBJ2-3

cdr3_nt: TGCGCCAGGAACCTTAGCGGGAGGGCCAAAAATGAGCAGTTCTTC
cdr3_aa: CARNLSGRAKNEQFF
d_call: TRBD2
v_call: TRBV5-1
clone_size: -
j_call: TRBJ2-1

cdr3_nt: TGTGCCAGCAGTGACTTTGGATTGACAGATGGAGCTTTCTTT
cdr3_aa: CASSDFGLTDGAFF
d_call: -
v_call: TRBV27
clone_size: many
j_call: TRBJ1-1

cdr3_nt: TGTGCCAGCAGCTTACTCCCCACGGGCGAGCAGTACTTC
cdr3_aa: CASSLLPTGEQYF
d_call: -
v_call: TRBV7-9
clone_size: -
j_call: TRBJ2-7

cdr3_nt: TGCAGCTTAGTAGGGACAGGGTCCGGGACTAGCGGGTCATACTCCTACAATGAGCAGTTCTTC
cdr3_aa: CSLVGTGSGTSGSYSYNEQFF
d_call: TRBD2
v_call: TRBV29-1
clone_size: few
j_call: TRBJ2-1

cdr3_nt: TGTGCCAGCAGCTTAGATCCCGGTTACAATGAGCAGTTCTTC
cdr3_aa: CASSLDPGYNEQFF
d_call: -
v_call: TRBV11-3
clone_size: few
j_call: TRBJ2-1

cdr3_nt: TGTGCCAGCAGTTTTCTGGGGGGGGCTCAGCCCCAGCATTTT
cdr3_aa: CASSFLGGAQPQHF
d_call: -
v_call: TRBV28
clone_size: -
j_call: TRBJ1-5

cdr3_nt: TGTGCCAGCAGGGGTACTTTAGGTGGGGCAGATACGCAGTATTTT
cdr3_aa: CASRGTLGGADTQYF
d_call: -
v_call: TRBV11-2
clone_size: -
j_call: TRBJ2-3

cdr3_nt: TGTGCCAGTAGTATTCCAGGCCTATCATATGGCTACACCTTC
cdr3_aa: CASSIPGLSYGYTF
d_call: -
v_call: TRBV19
clone_size: medium-sized
j_call: TRBJ1-2

cdr3_nt: TGCAGGGTAGTAGGGACAGGGTCCGGGACTAGCGGGGCATACTCCTACAATGAGCAGTTCTTC
cdr3_aa: CRVVGTGSGTSGAYSYNEQFF
d_call: TRBD2
v_call: TRBV29-1
clone_size: -
j_call: TRBJ2-1

cdr3_nt: TGCAGCGTAGGAGGGAGAGGGTCCGGGACTTGCGGGGCATACTCCTACAATGAGCAGTTCTTC
cdr3_aa: CSVGGRGSGTCGAYSYNEQFF
d_call: -
v_call: TRBV29-1
clone_size: -
j_call: TRBJ2-1